This T cell receptor beta chain was identified in a study of metastatic and nonmetastatic thyroid tumors. This clone was observed at least ten times. Not a single patient had been given any form of treatment at any point before undergoing thyroid surgery. In the original processing: It was from CDR3 differences across clinicopathological groups that a distant-metastasis classifier for papillary thyroid cancer was built. TCRdb re-processed the PCR reads through MiXCR. The V and J calls come from TCRdb's annotation, not from the publication. Of around 21,000 clones listed, about 23% are singletons. The sample was tumor tissue. The receptor comes from a male donor with papillary thyroid cancer or a benign thyroid nodule (not recorded which). Some clones in this sample may be carry-over from other donors' samples.

The CDR3 sequence is CRILVRDTQYF. The CDR3 nucleotides read TGCAGAATACTTGTTCGGGATACGCAGTATTTT. The chain combines TRBV29-1 with TRBJ2-3, with D hard to call. Germline V gene lookup returns CDR1 SQVTM and CDR2 ANQGSEA. The CDR3 runs 11 residues.